This passage covers 29 T cell receptor beta chains from one sample sequenced in a study of human T cells and chemical hapten exposure (dated by TCRdb to the early 2020s). The time point tag for this specimen amounts to: patch test 3, about 24 weeks after DPC sensitization. Per the publication, the treatment or condition label means: therapeutic diphenylcyclopropenone sensitization with weekly scalp DPC. Libraries were made using RACE. TCRdb lists the instrument as NextSeq 500. In-frame beta chains were kept once TCRdb had trimmed the public reads at Q25 with fastp and called clones with MiXCR. Under each unique CDR3 protein, matching rows form one entry showing the most common genes and DNA. The sample profile shows around 85,000 distinct CDR3 sequences; roughly 13% of them were found once. About 5.7% of the sample comes from the top ten. Sample: whole blood, taken in connection with sensitization to the hapten diphenylcyclopropenone (DPC). The receptors shown here come from a woman aged 45-59 years with alopecia areata. Some clones in this sample may be carry-over from other donors' samples.

This clonotype was recorded many times. The rearrangement uses TRBV18 and TRBJ2-1, with D perhaps given as TRBD1 or TRBD2 (5 bases each). The CDR3 runs to 17 residues. Germline V gives CDR1 KGHSH, CDR2 LQKENI. The V and J ends lost 5 bases and 0 bases respectively, with 17 bases between them. CDR3 in DNA: TGTGCCAGCTCATACGGGACGCCTATTAACTCCTACAATGAGCAGTTCTTC. Translated: CASSYGTPINSYNEQFF.

This clonotype was found many times. Relative to the germline gene, one junction end is altered; a read error may explain this. The chain carries TRBV20-1 and TRBJ2-1; 8 bases agree with TRBD2. The length of the CDR3 is 15 residues. CDR1 and CDR2 from the germline V gene are DFQATT and SNEGSKA (reference sequence). This CDR3 reads CSARDGRGSYNEQFF. CDR3 nucleotide sequence: TGCAGTGCTCGAGACGGGAGGGGCTCCTACAATGAGCAGTTCTTC.

This clonotype was recorded a few times. J is TRBJ2-1 and V is TRBV28; 7 bases line up with TRBD2. From germline, CDR1 is MDHEN and CDR2 SYDVKM. There are 14 residues in the CDR3. Losses at the gene ends were 6 bases for V and 9 bases for J; bases not matched to a gene: 11. This CDR3 reads CASRKGLELSEQFF. CDR3 bases: TGTGCCAGCAGAAAAGGACTAGAATTGAGTGAGCAGTTCTTC.

A note on this clonotype: Possible read error: a much larger clone is one base away. The V and J genes are TRBV18 and TRBJ1-5, with no clear D. Germline values: CDR1 KGHSH, CDR2 LQKENI. Trimming removed 4 bases from V and 0 bases from J, with 10 bases in between. The CDR3 consists of 15 residues. CDR3 residues: CASSLTDSSNQPQHF. DNA for the CDR3: TGTGCCAGCTCACTTACAGATTCTAGCAATCAGCCCCAGCATTTT.

This clonotype was picked up many times. The CDR3: CSARDSGLAASSYNEQFF. In DNA form, the CDR3 reads TGCAGTGCTAGAGATTCAGGACTAGCGGCTAGCTCCTACAATGAGCAGTTCTTC. This sequence joins TRBV20-1 and TRBJ2-1, with 10 bases that match TRBD2. In germline, CDR1 is DFQATT, CDR2 SNEGSKA (reference sequence). J was trimmed by 0 bases and V by 0 bases; bases with no gene match: 8. The CDR3 covers 18 residues.

The CDR3 is CASSIRRSSYNEQFF. The CDR3 nucleotides are TGTGCCAGTAGTATTCGCAGGAGCTCCTACAATGAGCAGTTCTTC. The V call is TRBV19, the J call TRBJ2-1; D is unresolved. The CDR3 covers 15 residues. V dropped 3 bases and J dropped 0 bases, with 9 bases sitting between them. CDR1 and CDR2 (germline): LNHDA, SQIVND (reference sequence).

The chain joins TRBV5-1 to TRBJ2-3, with TRBD2 matching over 8 bases. Germline assignment: CDR1 SGHRS and CDR2 YFSETQ. The length of the CDR3 is 15 residues. Trimming removed 1 base from V and 6 bases from J; junction bases left unmatched: 7. The CDR3 DNA reads TGCGCCAGCAGCTTGCCAGCGGGAGAAGGCGATACGCAGTATTTT. Protein: CASSLPAGEGDTQYF.

There are many counts of this clonotype. J is TRBJ2-3 and V is TRBV20-1, with D perhaps matching TRBD1 (6 bases). CDR1 DFQATT and CDR2 SNEGSKA come from the germline V gene (reference sequence). Trimming pared 4 bases from V and 7 bases from J, leaving 15 bases between. This CDR3 comprises 13 residues. CDR3 sequence reads: CSAIWQGLNTQYF. The DNA of the CDR3 is TGCAGTGCTATCTGGCAGGGGCTCAATACGCAGTATTTT.

This clonotype was picked up many times. The chain carries TRBV11-2 and TRBJ1-2, with D unresolved. The CDR3 spans 15 residues. Germline V gene data show CDR1 as SGHAT and CDR2 as FQNNGV. Deletions cut 0 bases from V and 4 bases from J, with 12 bases between. This CDR3 is CASSLDRGTPYGYTF. The CDR3 DNA is TGTGCCAGCAGCTTAGATCGGGGAACCCCCTATGGCTACACCTTC.

This clonotype has a handful of counts. This chain connects TRBV7-9 to TRBJ2-7; a possible D gene is TRBD2 (5 bases). The CDR3 is made up of 15 amino acids. Per the germline V gene, CDR1 is SEHNR and CDR2 is FQNEAQ (reference sequence). Between the trimmed V and J ends, which lost 5 bases and 5 bases, there was a span of 19 bases. Here the CDR3 reads CASSPSRTSANEQYF. For the CDR3, the DNA is TGTGCCAGCAGCCCGAGTCGGACTTCGGCCAACGAGCAGTACTTC.

CDR3 region: CASSITGGSYNEQFF. The CDR3 coding sequence is TGTGCCAGCAGCATTACAGGGGGCTCCTACAATGAGCAGTTCTTC. This sequence joins TRBV6-5 and TRBJ2-1; 8 bases match TRBD1. This CDR3 is 15 amino acids long. V shed 6 bases and J 0 bases; nucleotides not matched to a gene: 4. The germline V gene encodes CDR1 MNHEY and CDR2 SVGAGI.

The gene calls are TRBV29-1 and TRBJ2-2, with TRBD2 matching 9 bases. Germline CDR1 and CDR2: SQVTM and ANQGSEA. Losses at the gene ends were 4 bases for V and 6 bases for J; bases not matched to a gene: 6. The CDR3 length is 14 residues. Here the CDR3 reads CSVAGGRAAGELFF. The CDR3 DNA is TGCAGCGTTGCGGGCGGGAGGGCCGCCGGGGAGCTGTTTTTT.

This clonotype was recorded many times. The rearrangement joins TRBV27 to TRBJ2-7; 8 bases match TRBD1. This CDR3 contains 13 residues. Per the germline V gene, CDR1 is MNHEY and CDR2 is SMNVEV (reference sequence). With V trimmed by 3 bases and J by 4 bases, 2 bases remained unmatched. DNA for the CDR3: TGTGCCAGCAGTTTGCAGGGGGCGTACGAGCAGTACTTC. Protein: CASSLQGAYEQYF.

This clonotype was recorded at least ten times. As DNA, the CDR3 is TGCGCCAGCAGCTTGGCGACAAGTTCCTACGAGCAGTACTTC. Its protein is CASSLATSSYEQYF. The chain joins TRBV5-1 to TRBJ2-7; no reliable D call. The CDR3 contains 14 residues. Germline V gene data show CDR1 as SGHRS and CDR2 as YFSETQ. V lost 0 bases and J lost 1, with 8 bases in between.

This clonotype was seen repeatedly, ten times or more. The rearrangement links TRBV10-2 to TRBJ2-1, with 11 positions matching TRBD1. The CDR3 has 13 amino acids. Germline V gene sequence: CDR1 WSHSY, CDR2 SAAADI. The junction had 3 bases not matched to a gene; V was cut back by 8 bases and J by 6 bases. The CDR3 DNA is TGCGCCAGCCGGGACAGGGGGTCCAATGAGCAGTTCTTC. Protein product: CASRDRGSNEQFF.

This clonotype was observed at least ten times. The genes are TRBV7-9 and TRBJ2-7; TRBD1 matches 12 bases. V trimming: 5 bases; J trimming: 7 bases; junction bases outside the gene matches: 6. The CDR3 is 14 residues long. Germline-derived CDR1 and CDR2 are SEHNR and FQNEAQ (reference sequence). CDR3 DNA: TGTGCCAGCAGCGAGGGACAGGGGGCGTTAGAGCAGTACTTC. As protein: CASSEGQGALEQYF. Complete variable domain (other parts from reference TRBV7-9 and TRBJ2-7): DTGVSQNPRHKITKRGQNVTFRCDPISEHNRLYWYRQTLGQGPEFLTYFQNEAQLEKSRLLSDRFSAERPKGSFSTLEIQRTEQGDSAMYLCASSEGQGALEQYFGPGTRLTVT.

Only a few counts were recorded for this clonotype. This chain connects TRBV2 to TRBJ2-3; D is perhaps TRBD2 (6 bases). V lost 3 bases to trimming and J lost 0 bases, with 13 bases between them. CDR3 length: 16 residues. Germline lookup yields CDR1 SNHLY and CDR2 FYNNEI. The CDR3 sequence is CASSDRVAGSTDTQYF. CDR3 DNA sequence: TGTGCCAGCAGTGATAGGGTCGCGGGAAGCACAGATACGCAGTATTTT.

The V call is TRBV10-3, the J call TRBJ2-1; 9 nucleotides match TRBD2. V trimming: 0 bases; J trimming: 3 bases; junction bases outside the gene matches: 3. The CDR3 runs 16 residues. In germline, CDR1 is ENHRY, CDR2 SYGVKD. The CDR3 coding sequence is TGTGCCATCAGTGAGTCCTCTAGCGGGATCTACAATGAGCAGTTCTTC. Its translation is CAISESSSGIYNEQFF.

The genes are TRBV7-8 and TRBJ2-3; D is perhaps TRBD2 (5 bases). V lost 1 base and J 5 bases, leaving 10 bases between the germline ends. This CDR3 has 14 amino acids. CDR1 is SGHVS, CDR2 FQNEAQ, per germline. CDR3 in amino acids: CASSLERVGDTQYF. DNA of the CDR3: TGTGCCAGCAGCTTAGAGAGGGTTGGAGATACGCAGTATTTT. The entire variable domain, with the rest obtained from reference TRBV7-8 and TRBJ2-3, is as follows: GAGVSQSPRYKVAKRGQDVALRCDPISGHVSLFWYQQALGQGPEFLTYFQNEAQLDKSGLPSDRFFAERPEGSVSTLKIQRTQQEDSAVYLCASSLERVGDTQYFGPGTRLTVL.

This clonotype has more than one count but fewer than ten. The chain employs TRBV7-2 and TRBJ1-4; 8 nucleotides agree with TRBD1. The CDR3 contains 13 residues. CDR1 is SGHTA and CDR2 is FQGNSA in the germline V gene. The junction had 4 bases not matched to a gene; V was cut back by 5 bases and J by 8 bases. The CDR3 DNA sequence: TGTGCCAGCAGCCAAGGACAGGGAGAAAAACTGTTTTTT. Amino acids: CASSQGQGEKLFF.

In this sample, this clonotype turned up a few times. The CDR3 sequence: CASSPLGTGVFNEQFF. The CDR3 region has the DNA TGTGCCAGCAGCCCCCTAGGGACAGGGGTTTTCAATGAGCAGTTCTTC. This rearrangement joins TRBV7-2 to TRBJ2-1, with 10 bases identical to TRBD1. This CDR3 contains 16 residues. V lost 5 bases and J lost 6; bases outside the gene matches: 10. Germline assignment: CDR1 SGHTA and CDR2 FQGNSA.

In this sample, this clonotype turned up many times. This chain's CDR3 is CASSPVRGMWGYTF. The CDR3 bases are TGTGCCAGCAGCCCAGTCCGTGGGATGTGGGGCTACACCTTC. V and J are TRBV12-3 or TRBV12-4 and TRBJ1-2; D uncertain. This CDR3 has 14 residues. Trimming took 6 bases from V and 8 from J, leaving 19 bases between them.

This clonotype was detected many times. J is TRBJ1-4 and V is TRBV7-9, with D unclear. Trimming shortened V by 3 bases and J by 0 bases, and 11 bases separated the two germline ends. Germline V gene data show CDR1 as SEHNR and CDR2 as FQNEAQ (reference sequence). CDR3 length: 16 amino acids. The CDR3 sequence: CASSFSGQATNEKLFF. CDR3 in DNA: TGTGCCAGCAGCTTCTCCGGCCAGGCAACTAATGAAAAACTGTTTTTT.

The table lists this clonotype with many counts. V gene TRBV5-1 combines with J gene TRBJ1-3; no reliable D call. From germline, CDR1 is SGHRS and CDR2 YFSETQ. This CDR3 has 14 residues. Trimming shortened V by 1 base and J by 7 bases, and 12 bases separated the two germline ends. CDR3 bases: TGCGCCAGCAGCTTGACCCCGTGGGCCAACACCATATATTTT. Translated, it gives CASSLTPWANTIYF.

The V gene is TRBV29-1, the J gene TRBJ2-1, with TRBD2 as a possible D gene (5 bases). The CDR3 totals 13 residues. Germline values: CDR1 SQVTM, CDR2 ANQGSEA. V was trimmed by 5 bases and J by 0 bases, leaving 8 bases between them. This CDR3 reads CSVSGTSYNEQFF. The CDR3 region has the DNA TGCAGCGTTAGCGGAACCTCCTACAATGAGCAGTTCTTC.

In its sample, this clonotype was seen many times. The chain joins TRBV29-1 to TRBJ1-1, with 7 bases matching TRBD1. CDR1 and CDR2 (germline): SQVTM, ANQGSEA. The CDR3 contains 12 residues. V lost 5 bases to trimming and J lost 4 bases; unmatched junction nucleotides: 4. The DNA of the CDR3 is TGCAGCGTTTCGACAGGGTTCACTGAAGCTTTCTTT. Translation gives CSVSTGFTEAFF.

This sequence joins TRBV4-1 and TRBJ2-2; D is possibly TRBD1 (5 bases). V lost 4 bases and J lost 7, with 16 bases in between. Germline V lookup: CDR1 MGHRA, CDR2 YSYEKL. The CDR3 sequence is 15 residues long. CDR3 amino acids: CASSLPQGRVGELFF. Written as DNA, the CDR3 is TGCGCCAGCAGCCTTCCGCAGGGAAGGGTCGGGGAGCTGTTTTTT.

This clonotype appeared many times. V gene TRBV7-3 combines with J gene TRBJ2-1; 14 bases fit TRBD2. Germline CDR1 is SGHTA and CDR2 is FQGTGA. Unmatched junction bases numbered 5, after V lost 4 bases and J lost 0 bases. The CDR3 consists of 18 residues. The CDR3 DNA reads as TGTGCCAGCAGCTCTCGACTAGCGGGAGGGAGCTCCTACAATGAGCAGTTCTTC. It yields the protein CASSSRLAGGSSYNEQFF.

This clonotype has only a few counts. V usage is TRBV20-1 and J usage is TRBJ1-3; D is perhaps TRBD1 (5 bases). The CDR3 consists of 11 residues. Germline loops: CDR1 DFQATT, CDR2 SNEGSKA (reference sequence). Trimming took 5 bases from V and 4 from J, leaving 6 bases between them. The CDR3 here is CSARTGNTIYF. CDR3 bases: TGCAGTGCTCGGACAGGAAACACCATATATTTT.